The rows below give T cell receptor beta chains drawn from one sample of a study of T-cell memory formation after mild COVID-19. TCRdb itself ran the 5' RACE reads through MiXCR, one entry per CDR3 protein. This sample yields around 100,000 distinct CDR3 sequences, of which over 8.5% are seen a single time; about 40% belongs to the top ten. The sample consisted of PBMCs or a T cell subset sorted from them (not recorded which). Source of these receptors: a young man who had mild COVID-19 (a few samples of this study predate the infection). Cell type and time point are not known. Each CDR3 is given with its conserved first and last residue. A D gene is named only where the DNA matches it firmly. Clone size, where shown, is once, few, many, or a class for clones that have expanded.

TRBD2	TRBV6-5	TRBJ2-7	-	CASSFSGAYEQYF	TGTGCCAGCAGTTTCAGCGGGGCCTACGAGCAGTACTTC
TRBD1	TRBV7-9	TRBJ2-3	-	CASSQDGQGALDTQYF	TGTGCCAGCAGCCAAGACGGACAGGGGGCATTAGATACGCAGTATTTT
-	TRBV5-6	TRBJ2-1	few	CASSLAAETWYNEQFF	TGTGCCAGCAGCTTGGCCGCAGAGACCTGGTACAATGAGCAGTTCTTC
-	TRBV9	TRBJ1-2	-	CASSARDMGVYIYGYTF	TGTGCCAGCAGCGCAAGAGACATGGGAGTTTATATCTATGGCTACACCTTC
-	TRBV6-5	TRBJ2-7	-	CASSSPEGHGIGEQYF	TGTGCCAGCAGCTCCCCTGAGGGACACGGTATCGGCGAGCAGTACTTC
-	TRBV7-2	TRBJ2-7	many	CASSLGTRRGYEQYF	TGTGCCAGCAGCTTAGGAACCAGACGTGGCTACGAGCAGTACTTC
-	TRBV12-3/TRBV12-4	TRBJ1-2	few	CASTPGGGYGYTF	TGTGCCAGCACTCCCGGGGGCGGCTATGGCTACACCTTC
TRBD1	TRBV24-1	TRBJ1-6	few	CATSDLGTGGSPLHF	TGTGCCACCAGTGATTTGGGGACAGGGGGCTCACCCCTCCACTTT
-	TRBV10-3	TRBJ2-1	-	CAISDSASGEQFF	TGTGCCATCAGTGACTCGGCCTCGGGTGAGCAGTTCTTC
TRBD2	TRBV11-2	TRBJ2-3	few	CASSGRLAGATDTQYF	TGTGCCAGCAGCGGCCGACTAGCGGGGGCGACAGATACGCAGTATTTT
-	TRBV30	TRBJ2-7	few	CAWSVFSVGQKSYEQYF	TGTGCCTGGAGTGTATTCTCTGTTGGACAAAAGTCCTACGAGCAGTACTTC
-	TRBV27	TRBJ2-7	-	CASSLSLSYEQYF	TGTGCCAGCAGTTTATCCCTGTCCTACGAGCAGTACTTC
TRBD2	TRBV12-3/TRBV12-4	TRBJ2-7	few	CASSALAGGLEQYF	TGTGCCAGCAGTGCCTTAGCGGGGGGGCTTGAGCAGTACTTC
-	TRBV3-1	TRBJ1-1	-	CASSQDVEGKQKRGEAFF	TGTGCCAGCAGCCAAGACGTGGAGGGTAAGCAAAAGCGGGGTGAAGCTTTCTTT
-	TRBV28	TRBJ1-5	-	CASRQGRYSNQPQHF	TGTGCCAGCAGGCAGGGACGTTATAGCAATCAGCCCCAGCATTTT
-	TRBV28	TRBJ2-3	-	CASSFGRGGTDTQYF	TGTGCCAGCAGTTTTGGGCGGGGAGGCACAGATACGCAGTATTTT
-	TRBV6-5	TRBJ2-3	-	CASSYSAGNTDTQYF	TGTGCCAGCAGTTACTCGGCCGGGAACACAGATACGCAGTATTTT
TRBD2	TRBV7-2	TRBJ2-3	-	CASSSVGGLQTDTQYF	TGTGCCAGCAGCTCAGTTGGGGGACTACAGACAGATACGCAGTATTTT
-	TRBV7-2	TRBJ2-5	few	CASSLEAGWDQETQYF	TGTGCCAGCAGCTTAGAGGCAGGGTGGGACCAAGAGACCCAGTACTTC
TRBD2	TRBV4-1	TRBJ2-7	many	CASSPPGLADYEQYF	TGCGCCAGCAGCCCCCCGGGACTAGCAGACTACGAGCAGTACTTC
-	TRBV7-2	TRBJ2-2	-	CASSLGGGAGELFF	TGTGCCAGCAGCTTAGGGGGCGGAGCCGGGGAGCTGTTTTTT
TRBD2	TRBV7-8	TRBJ2-3	many	CASSLAPLGLAGSDTQYF	TGTGCCAGCAGCTTAGCGCCTCTGGGACTAGCGGGCTCAGATACGCAGTATTTT
-	TRBV5-5	TRBJ2-1	-	CASTRSLFGLAGLNNEQFF	TGTGCCAGCACCCGCTCCCTCTTTGGGCTAGCCGGACTGAACAATGAGCAGTTCTTC
-	TRBV27	TRBJ2-2	-	CASGFQDTGELFF	TGTGCCAGCGGATTCCAAGACACCGGGGAGCTGTTTTTT
TRBD2	TRBV4-3	TRBJ2-3	-	CASSPSGEITDTQYF	TGCGCCAGCAGCCCCAGCGGGGAGATCACAGATACGCAGTATTTT
-	TRBV6-5	TRBJ2-5	many	CASSYSGTQETQYF	TGTGCCAGCAGTTACTCGGGGACCCAAGAGACCCAGTACTTC
TRBD2	TRBV27	TRBJ2-3	-	CASRVAGGLRTDTQYF	TGTGCCAGCAGGGTAGCGGGGGGGCTACGCACAGATACGCAGTATTTT
-	TRBV7-9	TRBJ2-1	few	CASSGVNEQFF	TGTGCCAGCAGCGGTGTCAATGAGCAGTTCTTC
TRBD2	TRBV6-4	TRBJ2-3	many	CASSERGTDTQYF	TGTGCCAGCAGTGAGCGGGGGACAGATACGCAGTATTTT
-	TRBV7-9	TRBJ2-1	many	CASSLALNEQFF	TGTGCCAGCAGCTTAGCGCTCAATGAGCAGTTCTTC
-	TRBV7-9	TRBJ1-1	-	CASSAANTEAFF	TGTGCCAGCAGCGCGGCGAACACTGAAGCTTTCTTT
-	TRBV6-2/TRBV6-3	TRBJ1-6	few	CASSLRQEYNSPLHF	TGTGCCAGCAGCCTTCGACAGGAATATAATTCACCCCTCCACTTT
-	TRBV25-1	TRBJ1-4	few	CASSFSGTNEKLFF	TGTGCCAGCAGTTTCAGCGGAACTAATGAAAAACTGTTTTTT
TRBD2	TRBV4-3	TRBJ2-4	few	CASSQRRGGDIQYF	TGCGCCAGCAGCCAAAGGCGGGGGGGCGACATTCAGTACTTC
TRBD1	TRBV5-6	TRBJ1-5	few	CASSRSGTGTQPQHF	TGTGCCAGCAGCCGCAGCGGGACAGGGACTCAGCCCCAGCATTTT
-	TRBV15	TRBJ2-1	many	CATSRGALGKINNEQFF	TGTGCCACCAGCAGAGGTGCACTCGGGAAAATCAACAATGAGCAGTTCTTC
-	TRBV14	TRBJ2-5	-	CASSQESAIGETQYF	TGTGCCAGCAGCCAAGAGTCAGCGATAGGGGAGACCCAGTACTTC
-	TRBV6-4	TRBJ1-1	few	CASREDSYRAFF	TGTGCCAGCAGGGAGGACAGTTATCGAGCTTTCTTT
-	TRBV6-6	TRBJ1-1	few	CASSYAKRNTEAFF	TGTGCCAGCAGTTACGCGAAAAGGAACACTGAAGCTTTCTTT
TRBD1	TRBV2	TRBJ2-6	-	CASSGSWTGVSSGANVLTF	TGTGCCAGCAGTGGGAGTTGGACAGGGGTGAGCTCTGGGGCCAACGTCCTGACTTTC
-	TRBV6-2/TRBV6-3	TRBJ1-1	-	CASSYVTEAFF	TGTGCCAGCAGTTATGTGACTGAAGCTTTCTTT
TRBD1	TRBV10-3	TRBJ2-3	-	CAISVEGADTQYF	TGTGCCATCAGTGTAGAGGGGGCCGATACGCAGTATTTT
-	TRBV13	TRBJ2-1	few	CASSFGHAQSSYNEQFF	TGTGCCAGCAGCTTCGGTCATGCCCAGAGCTCCTACAATGAGCAGTTCTTC
-	TRBV9	TRBJ2-7	few	CASGSGGYEQYF	TGTGCCAGCGGGAGTGGAGGGTACGAGCAGTACTTC
-	TRBV4-3	TRBJ1-5	few	CASSQVAGDEQPQHF	TGCGCCAGCAGCCAAGTAGCAGGGGACGAACAGCCCCAGCATTTT
TRBD1	TRBV7-9	TRBJ2-1	many	CASSPYRGSYNEQFF	TGTGCCAGCAGCCCATACAGGGGTTCCTACAATGAGCAGTTCTTC
-	TRBV29-1	TRBJ2-5	many	CSVDWGETQYF	TGCAGCGTTGACTGGGGAGAGACCCAGTACTTC
-	TRBV4-1	TRBJ1-5	many	CASSQVGGRDQPQHF	TGCGCCAGCAGCCAAGTGGGGGGCAGGGATCAGCCCCAGCATTTT
TRBD1	TRBV7-2	TRBJ2-3	few	CASSFGTGFTDTQYF	TGTGCCAGCAGCTTTGGGACAGGGTTCACAGATACGCAGTATTTT
-	TRBV29-1	TRBJ2-6	-	CSVDAGVSSGANVLTF	TGCAGCGTTGACGCAGGGGTGTCCTCTGGGGCCAACGTCCTGACTTTC
-	TRBV12-3/TRBV12-4	TRBJ2-2	many	CASSFRATGELFF	TGTGCCAGCAGTTTCCGGGCGACCGGGGAGCTGTTTTTT
-	TRBV20-1	TRBJ2-3	-	CSVFSRDTQYF	TGCAGTGTTTTTTCTCGGGATACGCAGTATTTT